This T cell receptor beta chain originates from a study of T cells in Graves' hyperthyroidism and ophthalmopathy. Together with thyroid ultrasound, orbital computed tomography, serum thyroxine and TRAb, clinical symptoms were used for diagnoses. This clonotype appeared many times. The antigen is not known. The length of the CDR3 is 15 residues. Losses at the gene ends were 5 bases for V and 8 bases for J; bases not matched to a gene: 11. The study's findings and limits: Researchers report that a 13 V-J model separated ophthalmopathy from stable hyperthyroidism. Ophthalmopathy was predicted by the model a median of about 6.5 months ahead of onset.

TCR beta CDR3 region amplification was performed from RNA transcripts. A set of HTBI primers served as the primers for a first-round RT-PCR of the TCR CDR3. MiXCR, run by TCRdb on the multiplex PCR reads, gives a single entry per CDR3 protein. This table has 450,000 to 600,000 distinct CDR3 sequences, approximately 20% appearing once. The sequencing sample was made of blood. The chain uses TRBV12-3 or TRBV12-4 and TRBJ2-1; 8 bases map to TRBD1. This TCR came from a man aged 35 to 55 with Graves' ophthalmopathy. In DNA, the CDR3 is TGTGCCAGCAGTCCTGGGACAGGCCTTACGGATGAGCAGTTCTTC. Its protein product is CASSPGTGLTDEQFF.